One sample yielded the 19 T cell receptor beta chains listed below, sequenced in a study of blood T cell repertoires in COVID-19. The method was immunoSEQ multiplex PCR; TCRdb's version includes in-frame clones alone and lacks a portion of them. This sample yields 200,000 to 250,000 clones, of which approximately 83% are seen a single time; 4.8% belongs to the top ten. The sample taken for sequencing was PBMCs or T cells enriched from blood (not recorded which). These receptors were obtained from a woman aged 45 to 65 who had been exposed to COVID-19.

This sequence joins TRBV19 and TRBJ1-2; D perhaps matches TRBD1 (5 bases). V was shortened by 7 bases and J by 6 bases, with 18 bases between the two germline ends. Germline-derived CDR1 and CDR2 are LNHDA and SQIVND (reference sequence). The CDR3 consists of 14 residues. CDR3 protein: CASTKTGGSHGYTF. The CDR3 DNA reads TGTGCCAGTACCAAGACCGGGGGTAGTCATGGCTACACCTTC.

The CDR3 sequence: CASSSPPYGGSGNTIYF. The DNA of the CDR3 is TGTGCCAGCAGCTCCCCTCCGTACGGAGGATCTGGAAACACCATATATTTT. This chain links TRBV7-6 with TRBJ1-3; D is undetermined. The V gene's germline CDR1 is SGHVS and CDR2 FNYEAQ. Trimming pared 4 bases from V and 1 base from J, leaving 17 bases between. CDR3 length: 17 amino acids.

The rearrangement joins TRBV2 to TRBJ2-7; TRBD2 matches 7 bases. CDR1 and CDR2 from the germline V gene are SNHLY and FYNNEI. Trimming at V came to 8 bases and at J to 3 bases, leaving 4 bases not matched to a gene. The CDR3 has 12 amino acids. The CDR3 DNA follows: TGTGCCAGCGGCCGGGGGGACTACGAGCAGTACTTC. Amino acid sequence: CASGRGDYEQYF.

This chain connects TRBV5-1 to TRBJ1-6, with 9 bases lining up with TRBD1. The CDR3 has 16 amino acids. V was clipped by 4 bases and J by 7 bases; unmatched bases: 9. Germline V gene data show CDR1 as SGHRS and CDR2 as YFSETQ. The CDR3, as DNA: TGCGCCAGCAGCACCACAGGGGGCGGCCCCAATTCACCCCTCCACTTT. This codes for CASSTTGGGPNSPLHF.

The chain is built from TRBV28 and TRBJ2-7, with TRBD1 identical over 9 bases. CDR1 MDHEN and CDR2 SYDVKM come from the germline V gene. This CDR3 comprises 14 residues. V lost 6 bases and J lost 1; bases outside the gene matches: 4. The CDR3 region is CASRRTGASYEQYF. CDR3 in DNA: TGTGCCAGCAGGCGGACAGGGGCTTCCTACGAGCAGTACTTC.

The CDR3 spells CASRAGTSGRGYGYTF. The CDR3 DNA reads as TGTGCCAGCAGAGCGGGGACGTCTGGGCGGGGCTATGGCTACACCTTC. The chain links TRBV27 to TRBJ1-2; tentatively, D is TRBD1 (5 bases). Germline V lookup: CDR1 MNHEY, CDR2 SMNVEV (reference sequence). The CDR3 has 16 amino acids. Between the trimmed V and J ends, which lost 6 bases and 4 bases, there was a span of 21 bases.

A note on this clone: This sample also contains other DNA sequences that code for the same CDR3. This chain uses TRBV12-3 or TRBV12-4 with TRBJ1-1; D call uncertain. The CDR3 runs 13 residues. V was cut by 6 bases and J by 2 bases, with 10 bases left in between. In DNA, the CDR3 is TGTGCCAGCAGCCCGGGAGGAAACACTGAAGCTTTCTTT. Translating it yields CASSPGGNTEAFF.

The chain carries TRBV9 and TRBJ1-1; 10 bases align to TRBD1. The V segment lost 3 bases and the J segment 1 base; nucleotides outside the gene matches: 6. The germline V gene has CDR1 SGDLS and CDR2 YYNGEE. The CDR3 runs 16 residues. The CDR3 nucleotides are TGTGCCAGCAGCGCGACAGGGGGCCGAGGGAACACTGAAGCTTTCTTT. Its translation is CASSATGGRGNTEAFF.

The count of this clone is one. Here the CDR3 DNA reads TGTGCCAGTAGTACCGGGACAGGGGGGTTCGCCGGGGAGCTGTTTTTT. Amino acid sequence: CASSTGTGGFAGELFF. The genes are TRBV19 and TRBJ2-2; 11 bases map to TRBD1. The germline gives CDR1 LNHDA, CDR2 SQIVND (reference sequence). The trim removed 4 bases at V and 6 bases at J, leaving 7 bases unmatched. The CDR3 covers 16 residues.

The genes are TRBV5-5 and TRBJ1-5; D is unresolved. Trimming removed 3 bases from V and 0 bases from J, with 10 bases in between. The CDR3 has 15 residues. The V gene's germline CDR1 is SGHKS and CDR2 YYEKEE (reference sequence). The CDR3 protein is CASSSAVYSNQPQHF. Written as DNA, the CDR3 is TGTGCCAGCAGCTCCGCGGTATATAGCAATCAGCCCCAGCATTTT.

This sequence joins TRBV2 and TRBJ1-1, with 10 positions matching TRBD1. The CDR3 totals 13 residues. V trimming: 10 bases; J trimming: 2 bases; junction bases outside the gene matches: 4. Germline V gene lookup returns CDR1 SNHLY and CDR2 FYNNEI. The CDR3 region has the DNA TGTGCCACGCGGGACAGGGGCAACACTGAAGCTTTCTTT. Residues: CATRDRGNTEAFF.

The rearrangement uses TRBV5-6 and TRBJ1-6; D is perhaps TRBD1 (6 bases). The CDR3 extends over 16 amino acids. The V and J ends lost 3 bases and 13 bases respectively, with 23 bases between them. Per the germline V gene, CDR1 is SGHDT and CDR2 is YYEEEE. CDR3 nucleotide sequence: TGTGCCAGCAGCTCCACCTCCGGGGGGGGCGTAACTCCCCTCCACTTT. The encoded protein is CASSSTSGGGVTPLHF.

The chain employs TRBV7-2 and TRBJ1-1; D is unresolved. Between the trimmed V and J ends, which lost 7 bases and 9 bases, there was a span of 15 bases. The germline CDR1 and CDR2 sequences are SGHTA and FQGNSA. The CDR3 is 12 amino acids. DNA for the CDR3: TGTGCCAGCACCCAGCGATCCGGCAAAGCTTTCTTT. This encodes CASTQRSGKAFF.

This chain joins TRBV2 and TRBJ2-1, with D perhaps matching TRBD2 (6 bases). This CDR3 spans 14 amino acids. The germline V and J ends were trimmed by 4 bases and 0 bases, with 7 bases remaining between them. Germline values: CDR1 SNHLY, CDR2 FYNNEI. The CDR3 DNA reads TGTGCCAGCAGTGGGGACTCCTCCTACAATGAGCAGTTCTTC. This encodes CASSGDSSYNEQFF.

This chain links TRBV6-5 with TRBJ2-5; D remains ambiguous. CDR3 length: 12 amino acids. V dropped 2 bases and J dropped 9 bases, with 10 bases sitting between them. In germline, CDR1 is MNHEY, CDR2 SVGAGI. CDR3 residues: CASSYGPEAQYF. The CDR3, as DNA: TGTGCCAGCAGTTACGGCCCCGAGGCCCAGTACTTC.

The chain combines TRBV28 with TRBJ1-2; TRBD1 is a possible D gene (5 bases). Per the germline V gene, CDR1 is MDHEN and CDR2 is SYDVKM. Deletions cut 2 bases from V and 4 bases from J, with 8 bases between. The CDR3 covers 13 residues. The CDR3 protein is CASSLTGPYGYTF. The CDR3 DNA reads TGTGCCAGCAGTTTAACAGGCCCCTATGGCTACACCTTC.

V gene TRBV3-1 (or the pseudogene TRBV3-2) combines with J gene TRBJ2-7, with D possibly being TRBD1 (5 bases). The V end was cut by 9 bases, the J end by 0 bases, with 15 bases between. The germline V gene has CDR1 LGHDT and CDR2 YNNKEL (reference sequence). This CDR3 spans 14 amino acids. This CDR3 reads CARPQAISSYEQYF. CDR3 coding DNA: TGTGCCAGACCACAGGCGATAAGCTCCTACGAGCAGTACTTC.

This clone was recorded once. The chain uses TRBV6-5 and TRBJ1-2; tentatively, D is TRBD1 (6 bases). Germline V CDR1 and CDR2: MNHEY, SVGAGI. The CDR3 loop spans 14 amino acids. V dropped 9 bases and J dropped 7 bases, with 21 bases sitting between them. The CDR3 spells CASGPKLGGVGYTF. The CDR3 DNA follows: TGTGCCAGTGGACCTAAGCTAGGGGGTGTTGGCTACACCTTC.

This clone was seen only once. The chain has TRBV7-3 and TRBJ2-1, with D possibly matching TRBD2 (7 bases). V gave up 0 bases and J gave up 9 bases, with 9 bases separating them. From germline, CDR1 is SGHTA and CDR2 FQGTGA. There are 13 residues in the CDR3. This CDR3 reads CASSLTRGGEQFF. CDR3 coding DNA: TGTGCCAGCAGCTTAACTAGGGGGGGTGAGCAGTTCTTC.